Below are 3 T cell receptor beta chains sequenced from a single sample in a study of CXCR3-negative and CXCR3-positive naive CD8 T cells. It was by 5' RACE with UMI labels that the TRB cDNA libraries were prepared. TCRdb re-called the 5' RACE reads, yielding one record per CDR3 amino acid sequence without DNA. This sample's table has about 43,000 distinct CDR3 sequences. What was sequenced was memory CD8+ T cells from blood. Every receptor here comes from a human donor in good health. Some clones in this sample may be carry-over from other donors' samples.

CDR3 region: CASSLTGTPWNEQYF. The genes are TRBV11-3 and TRBJ2-7; TCRdb gives TRBD1 as the D gene, but with no DNA this cannot be confirmed. The CDR3 length is 15 residues. Germline loops: CDR1 SGHNT, CDR2 YENEEA.

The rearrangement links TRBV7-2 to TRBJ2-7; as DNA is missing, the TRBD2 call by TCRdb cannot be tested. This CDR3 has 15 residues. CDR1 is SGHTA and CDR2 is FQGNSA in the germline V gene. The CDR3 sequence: CASSPIQGGGYEQYF.

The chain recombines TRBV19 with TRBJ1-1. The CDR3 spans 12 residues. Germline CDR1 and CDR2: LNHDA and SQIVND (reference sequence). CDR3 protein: CASFDRNTEAFF.